Listed below are T cell receptor beta chains from one sample, sequenced in a study of blood T cell repertoires in COVID-19. Here immunoSEQ multiplex PCR was the method, and the copy in TCRdb shows in-frame clones only, minus some. Altogether 200,000 to 250,000 clones are present, roughly four fifths being singletons, with the ten largest covering 6.5% to 9%. Specimen: peripheral blood. Receptors were obtained from a woman between 50 and 59 years old with acute or convalescent COVID-19. Each CDR3 is given with its conserved first and last residue. A D gene is named only where the DNA matches it firmly. Clone sizes are given selectively: once, few, many, or a class where the clone is expanded.

V gene	D gene	J gene	clone size	CDR3 DNA	CDR3 protein
TRBV24-1	TRBD1	TRBJ2-1	.	TGTGCCCGTCCGGGACAGACGACCTACAATGAGCAGTTCTTC	CARPGQTTYNEQFF
TRBV2	.	TRBJ2-2	once	TGTGCCAGCAGTATTGACAGAAACACCGGGGAGCTGTTTTTT	CASSIDRNTGELFF
TRBV18	.	TRBJ1-5	.	TGTGCCAGCTCACCAAACACCGATCAGCCCCAGCATTTT	CASSPNTDQPQHF
TRBV9	TRBD1	TRBJ1-3	.	TGTGCCAGCAGCGTCGATACAGGGGGCACTGGAAACACCATATATTTT	CASSVDTGGTGNTIYF
TRBV10-3	TRBD2	TRBJ2-6	.	TGTGCCATCAGTGAGCCGGGACTAGCAACCTCTGGGGCCAACGTCCTGACTTTC	CAISEPGLATSGANVLTF
TRBV6-6	.	TRBJ1-1	.	TGTGTCATTCAGGGAGGGGCGTGGACTGAAGCTTTCTTT	CVIQGGAWTEAFF
TRBV5-1	.	TRBJ2-7	once	TGCGCCAGCAGCCCGGGGGTTGGAACGGGGGATTACGAGCAGTACTTC	CASSPGVGTGDYEQYF
TRBV7-8	TRBD1	TRBJ1-1	.	TGTGCCAGCAGCTACACCATGGACAGGGTGGGGGCCGCTTTCTTT	CASSYTMDRVGAAFF
TRBV5-1	TRBD1	TRBJ1-6	.	TGCGCCAGCCGACAGGGCCTATACTCCTATAATTCACCCCTCCACTTT	CASRQGLYSYNSPLHF
TRBV12-3/TRBV12-4	.	TRBJ2-2	.	TGTGCCAGCACACCTACGAACACCGGGGAGCTGTTTTTT	CASTPTNTGELFF
TRBV7-9	TRBD1	TRBJ1-2	.	TGTGCCAGCAGCCAGGGGGTCCGGCCTAACTATGGCTACACCTTC	CASSQGVRPNYGYTF
TRBV29-1	.	TRBJ2-1	.	TGCAGCGTTGAGGGTCCCAGGGGTGCGTCCAATGAGCAGTTCTTC	CSVEGPRGASNEQFF
TRBV24-1	.	TRBJ1-2	few	TGTGCCACCAGTGATTCGGGATATGGCTACACCTTC	CATSDSGYGYTF
TRBV30	.	TRBJ1-1	.	TGTGCCTGGAGTCGGGGGAATGGGAACACTGAAGCTTTCTTT	CAWSRGNGNTEAFF
TRBV19	TRBD2	TRBJ2-3	.	TGTGCCAGTAGTCTCGGACTAGCGGATTCCACAGATACGCAGTATTTT	CASSLGLADSTDTQYF
TRBV20-1	TRBD1	TRBJ2-7	many	TGCAGTGCTAGTCAGGGACAGGGGGCCAGCGAGCAGTACTTC	CSASQGQGASEQYF
TRBV27	.	TRBJ1-1	few	TGTGCCAGCAGTTATAGCGAGGACACTGAAGCTTTCTTT	CASSYSEDTEAFF
TRBV11-2	.	TRBJ2-7	few	TGTGCCAGCAGCCTGCAGGGGTACGAGCAGTACTTC	CASSLQGYEQYF
TRBV5-1	.	TRBJ1-1	once	TGCGCCAGCAGCCGGGAGGGGACTGAAGCTTTCTTT	CASSREGTEAFF
TRBV5-1	.	TRBJ2-1	once	TGCGCCAGCAGCTCGATGGGCCAGGGACTCTACAATGAGCAGTTCTTC	CASSSMGQGLYNEQFF
TRBV7-9	.	TRBJ2-7	.	TGTGCCAGCAGCTTGTATGAGATTTACGAGCAGTACTTC	CASSLYEIYEQYF
TRBV29-1	.	TRBJ2-3	few	TGCAGCGCATGCCGGGACAACGATTACACAGATACGCAGTATTTT	CSACRDNDYTDTQYF
TRBV5-1	TRBD2	TRBJ2-1	.	TGCGCCAGCAGCTTGGACGGAGCGGGACTCTACAATGAGCAGTTCTTC	CASSLDGAGLYNEQFF
TRBV3-1/TRBV3-2	.	TRBJ1-4	.	TGTGCCAGCAGCCAAAGAGGGACTAATGAAAAACTGTTTTTT	CASSQRGTNEKLFF
TRBV7-2	.	TRBJ2-6	once	TGTGCCAGCAGCTTAAGAGGCTTCTCTGGGGCCAACGTCCTGACTTTC	CASSLRGFSGANVLTF
TRBV28	TRBD1	TRBJ1-2	.	TGTGCCAGCGCCTTCGGACAGGGGGCGCGAGGCTACACCTTC	CASAFGQGARGYTF
TRBV20-1	.	TRBJ2-1	once	TGCAGTGCTTCAGCGTACAATGAGCAGTTCTTC	CSASAYNEQFF
TRBV6-6	.	TRBJ2-7	few	TGTGCCAGCAGGGGAGGCTACGAGCAGTACTTC	CASRGGYEQYF
TRBV29-1	.	TRBJ1-3	.	TGCAGCGTTTCAACTGGAAACACCATATATTTT	CSVSTGNTIYF
TRBV7-9	TRBD1	TRBJ1-1	.	TGTGCCAGCAGCTCCGGACAGGGCAACACTGAAGCTTTCTTT	CASSSGQGNTEAFF
TRBV15	.	TRBJ1-5	.	TGTGCCACCAGCAGTGCGGACAGCATATATCAGCCCCAGCATTTT	CATSSADSIYQPQHF
TRBV2	TRBD1	TRBJ1-6	.	TGTGCCAGCAGTCCTACCACAGGGGTGGGTTCACCCCTCCACTTT	CASSPTTGVGSPLHF
TRBV19	TRBD1	TRBJ1-2	.	TGTGCCAGTAGACGGACAGGGGGGAATGGCTACACCTTC	CASRRTGGNGYTF
TRBV6-1	.	TRBJ1-2	.	TGTGCCAGCAGTGAAACGGGAGAAGGAGGCTACACCTTC	CASSETGEGGYTF
TRBV5-1	TRBD1	TRBJ2-7	.	TGCGCCAGCAGCGAACGGGGACAGGGCGACGAGCAGTACTTC	CASSERGQGDEQYF
TRBV6-6	.	TRBJ1-3	.	TGTGCCAGCAGCCCCAAGAGCTCTGGAAACACCATATATTTT	CASSPKSSGNTIYF
TRBV28	.	TRBJ2-1	.	TGTGCCAGCAGCCTAACGACTCGGAATGAGCAGTTCTTC	CASSLTTRNEQFF
TRBV10-1	TRBD1	TRBJ2-1	.	TGCGCCAGCAGTTCCGGGACAGGGAATGAGCAGTTCTTC	CASSSGTGNEQFF
TRBV13	TRBD2	TRBJ2-1	.	TGTGCCAGCAGACTAGCGGGGTTGGGTATCGATGAGCAGTTCTTC	CASRLAGLGIDEQFF
TRBV5-6	.	TRBJ2-5	.	TGTGCCAGCAGCTGGGCCGTGTATAGGGACACCGGGGAGACCCAGTACTTC	CASSWAVYRDTGETQYF
TRBV24-1	TRBD2	TRBJ2-1	few	TGTGCCACCAGTGCCGTAGCGGGACTAGGAATGAATGAGCAGTTCTTC	CATSAVAGLGMNEQFF
TRBV5-1	.	TRBJ1-3	.	TGCGCCAGCAGCCTTGACAACTCTGGAAACACCATATATTTT	CASSLDNSGNTIYF
TRBV6-5	TRBD1	TRBJ1-2	.	TGTGCCAGCAGTTACGGACAGGGACGTTACGGCTACACCTTC	CASSYGQGRYGYTF
TRBV7-9	.	TRBJ2-3	.	TGTGCCAGCAGCTTAACGGGGAGCACAGATACGCAGTATTTT	CASSLTGSTDTQYF
TRBV5-3	.	TRBJ1-4	.	TGTGCCAGAAGCTTGGACCGGGGAGGAGGCGAAAAACTGTTTTTT	CARSLDRGGGEKLFF